Listed below are T cell receptor beta chains from one sample, sequenced in a study of beta chain features in type 1 diabetes. Produced via immunoSEQ multiplex PCR; TCRdb's table is partial and in-frame only. Found here are around 710,000 clones, roughly 12% of them singletons; the top ten hold around 0.12%. Sequencing was carried out using naive CD4+ T cells from blood. The receptors stem from a man under 40 with type 1 diabetes. Each CDR3 is given with its conserved first and last residue. The order of the fields is clone size, J gene, V gene, D gene, CDR3 DNA, CDR3 protein. The D gene is left open where the match is weak. A row's size may be missing; if present it is once, few, many or a size class.

clone size: .
J gene: TRBJ2-7
V gene: TRBV27
D gene: TRBD1
CDR3 DNA: TGTGCCAGCAGTTCGAACAGGGGTTATGGCGAGCAGTACTTC
CDR3 protein: CASSSNRGYGEQYF

clone size: few
J gene: TRBJ1-1
V gene: TRBV6-1
D gene: .
CDR3 DNA: TGTGCCAGCAGTGAATCGGGGCTGAACACTGAAGCTTTCTTT
CDR3 protein: CASSESGLNTEAFF

clone size: few
J gene: TRBJ2-5
V gene: TRBV6-5
D gene: TRBD1
CDR3 DNA: TGTGCCAGCAGCCCTAACACAGGGGGCGAAGAGACCCAGTACTTC
CDR3 protein: CASSPNTGGEETQYF

clone size: .
J gene: TRBJ2-2
V gene: TRBV5-1
D gene: .
CDR3 DNA: TGCGCCAGCAGCTCCCAGGGGGGGGAGCTGTTTTTT
CDR3 protein: CASSSQGGELFF

clone size: .
J gene: TRBJ2-5
V gene: TRBV10-3
D gene: .
CDR3 DNA: TGTGCCATCGGGGATTTGGGGCAAGAGACCCAGTACTTC
CDR3 protein: CAIGDLGQETQYF

clone size: few
J gene: TRBJ2-1
V gene: TRBV5-4
D gene: TRBD1
CDR3 DNA: TGTGCCAGCAGCTTGGGGGACAGGAGCTCCTACAATGAGCAGTTCTTC
CDR3 protein: CASSLGDRSSYNEQFF

clone size: .
J gene: TRBJ2-7
V gene: TRBV13
D gene: .
CDR3 DNA: TGTGCCAGCAGCTTGACAGACTCCGAGCAGTACTTC
CDR3 protein: CASSLTDSEQYF

clone size: few
J gene: TRBJ2-1
V gene: TRBV7-9
D gene: TRBD2
CDR3 DNA: TGTGCCAGCAGCCCATCGACTAGCGGGGGTCTAAATGAGCAGTTCTTC
CDR3 protein: CASSPSTSGGLNEQFF

clone size: .
J gene: TRBJ1-1
V gene: TRBV7-2
D gene: .
CDR3 DNA: TGTGCCAGCAGCTTAAGGGATCTGAACACTGAAGCTTTCTTT
CDR3 protein: CASSLRDLNTEAFF

clone size: few
J gene: TRBJ2-5
V gene: TRBV5-1
D gene: TRBD1
CDR3 DNA: TGCGCCAGCAGCTCGGTGGGGACAGTCGAGGAGACCCAGTACTTC
CDR3 protein: CASSSVGTVEETQYF

clone size: .
J gene: TRBJ1-2
V gene: TRBV7-3
D gene: .
CDR3 DNA: TGTGCCAGCAGCTTAAAGGACAGTCCCTTGTTAGCTAACTATGGCTACACCTTC
CDR3 protein: CASSLKDSPLLANYGYTF

clone size: few
J gene: TRBJ1-2
V gene: TRBV6-5
D gene: TRBD1
CDR3 DNA: TGTGCCAGCAGTTGGACAGGAACGATCTATGGCTACACCTTC
CDR3 protein: CASSWTGTIYGYTF

clone size: few
J gene: TRBJ1-6
V gene: TRBV27
D gene: TRBD1
CDR3 DNA: TGTGCCAGCCATGGACAGGGTAATTCACCCCTCCACTTT
CDR3 protein: CASHGQGNSPLHF

clone size: few
J gene: TRBJ2-2
V gene: TRBV7-3
D gene: TRBD2
CDR3 DNA: TGTGCCAGCAGCACGCGACTAGCGGCGGGTGAATCCGGGGAGCTGTTTTTT
CDR3 protein: CASSTRLAAGESGELFF

clone size: .
J gene: TRBJ2-3
V gene: TRBV28
D gene: TRBD1
CDR3 DNA: TGTGCCAGCAGTACCCGACAGGGTGTTGCGACAGATACGCAGTATTTT
CDR3 protein: CASSTRQGVATDTQYF

clone size: few
J gene: TRBJ1-5
V gene: TRBV28
D gene: TRBD1
CDR3 DNA: TGTGCCAGCAGGCCGGGACAGGCCAATCAGCCCCAGCATTTT
CDR3 protein: CASRPGQANQPQHF

clone size: .
J gene: TRBJ1-1
V gene: TRBV2
D gene: .
CDR3 DNA: TGTGCCAGCAGTGAAGTCGTAAGTGCTTTCTTT
CDR3 protein: CASSEVVSAFF

clone size: .
J gene: TRBJ2-7
V gene: TRBV4-3
D gene: TRBD1
CDR3 DNA: TGCGCCAGCAGCCCCGTGACAGGGAGTGACGAGCAGTACTTC
CDR3 protein: CASSPVTGSDEQYF

clone size: .
J gene: TRBJ2-7
V gene: TRBV10-3
D gene: .
CDR3 DNA: TGTGCCATCACCAAGGACAGAGATAACGAGCAGTACTTC
CDR3 protein: CAITKDRDNEQYF

clone size: few
J gene: TRBJ2-5
V gene: TRBV7-9
D gene: TRBD1
CDR3 DNA: TGTGCCAGCAGCTCCATTCCGGACAGGATAAAGACCCAGTACTTC
CDR3 protein: CASSSIPDRIKTQYF

clone size: .
J gene: TRBJ2-7
V gene: TRBV7-8
D gene: TRBD1
CDR3 DNA: TGTGCCAGCAGCTTAGGGACAGGGAGCTACGAGCAGTACTTC
CDR3 protein: CASSLGTGSYEQYF

clone size: .
J gene: TRBJ2-1
V gene: TRBV7-2
D gene: TRBD2
CDR3 DNA: TGTGCCAGCAGCTCTTCTCTGGCTAGCGGGACATACAATGAGCAGTTCTTC
CDR3 protein: CASSSSLASGTYNEQFF

clone size: few
J gene: TRBJ2-1
V gene: TRBV2
D gene: .
CDR3 DNA: TGTGCCAGCAGTGAAGGCGGTGGGGACAATGAGCAGTTCTTC
CDR3 protein: CASSEGGGDNEQFF

clone size: .
J gene: TRBJ1-5
V gene: TRBV18
D gene: .
CDR3 DNA: TGTGCCAGCTCCACCGGGGGGGGCATCCAGCCCCAGCATTTT
CDR3 protein: CASSTGGGIQPQHF

clone size: .
J gene: TRBJ1-5
V gene: TRBV6-1
D gene: .
CDR3 DNA: TGTGCCAGCAGTGTGGTATTTCGCAATCAGCCCCAGCATTTT
CDR3 protein: CASSVVFRNQPQHF

clone size: .
J gene: TRBJ1-4
V gene: TRBV7-6
D gene: TRBD1
CDR3 DNA: TGTGCCAGCAGCACCAGACAGGGTTCAAGTGAAAAACTGTTTTTT
CDR3 protein: CASSTRQGSSEKLFF

clone size: few
J gene: TRBJ2-2
V gene: TRBV10-3
D gene: .
CDR3 DNA: TGTGCCATCAGTGAGTCCGGGACAAAAACCGGGGAGCTGTTTTTT
CDR3 protein: CAISESGTKTGELFF

clone size: few
J gene: TRBJ1-3
V gene: TRBV20-1
D gene: .
CDR3 DNA: TGCAGTGCTAGGGCCGGAAACACCATATATTTT
CDR3 protein: CSARAGNTIYF

clone size: .
J gene: TRBJ1-2
V gene: TRBV18
D gene: .
CDR3 DNA: TGTGCCAGCTCACCTAAGAACTTCTATGGCTACACCTTC
CDR3 protein: CASSPKNFYGYTF

clone size: few
J gene: TRBJ2-2
V gene: TRBV7-9
D gene: .
CDR3 DNA: TGTGCCAGCAGCTTAAGGTTTTCCGGGGAGCTGTTTTTT
CDR3 protein: CASSLRFSGELFF

clone size: .
J gene: TRBJ1-2
V gene: TRBV2
D gene: .
CDR3 DNA: TGTGCCAGCGTGAGGGGGGAAAACTATGGCTACACCTTC
CDR3 protein: CASVRGENYGYTF

clone size: .
J gene: TRBJ1-5
V gene: TRBV4-3
D gene: .
CDR3 DNA: TGCGCCAGCAGCCAAGAGTTCCGGGGTAGCAATCAGCCCCAGCATTTT
CDR3 protein: CASSQEFRGSNQPQHF

clone size: .
J gene: TRBJ2-3
V gene: TRBV7-2
D gene: .
CDR3 DNA: TGTGCCAGCAGCTCCGGACAGCTCGATACGCAGTATTTT
CDR3 protein: CASSSGQLDTQYF

clone size: .
J gene: TRBJ2-1
V gene: TRBV6-1
D gene: .
CDR3 DNA: TGTGCCAGCAGTGAAATGCTGGGTTACAATGAGCAGTTCTTC
CDR3 protein: CASSEMLGYNEQFF

clone size: .
J gene: TRBJ1-6
V gene: TRBV19
D gene: .
CDR3 DNA: TGTGCCAGTAGTATCGACGCCTCCTATAATTCACCCCTCCACTTT
CDR3 protein: CASSIDASYNSPLHF

clone size: few
J gene: TRBJ2-1
V gene: TRBV23-1
D gene: .
CDR3 DNA: TGCGCCAGGGCACGAAAGGTTTGCCCAGGGGGGAATTACAATGAGCAGTTCTTC
CDR3 protein: CARARKVCPGGNYNEQFF

clone size: few
J gene: TRBJ2-2
V gene: TRBV30
D gene: .
CDR3 DNA: TGTGCCTGGAAGGGGGGCCCGAACACCGGGGAGCTGTTTTTT
CDR3 protein: CAWKGGPNTGELFF

clone size: few
J gene: TRBJ2-7
V gene: TRBV29-1
D gene: .
CDR3 DNA: TGCAGCGCCGGACGGGTCGGCGAGCAGTACTTC
CDR3 protein: CSAGRVGEQYF